The source of this T cell receptor (beta chain) is a study of T cell responses to AZD1222 COVID-19 vaccine. CDR3 length equals 12 residues. Deletions cut 5 bases from V and 7 bases from J, with 8 bases between. Germline V gene data show CDR1 as MRHNA and CDR2 as SNTAGT. Only in-frame clones appear in the TCRdb table, and some are missing; sequencing was by immunoSEQ multiplex PCR. The sample lists about 56,000 clones, about 87% occurring once. The TCR sequence derives from an adult in good health. Here the sequenced sample was peripheral blood, taken on day 0 of AZD1222 vaccination. The genes are TRBV6-4 and TRBJ2-2; no reliable D call. The CDR3 loop is CASSPSDGELFF. The CDR3 region has the DNA TGTGCCAGCAGTCCTTCGGACGGGGAGCTGTTTTTT.